One and the same sample provided the 5 T cell receptor beta chains below, sequenced in a study of identifying expanded T cells in peripheral blood. Sequenced by immunoSEQ multiplex PCR; TCRdb stores in-frame clones only, minus some. Of approximately 85,000 clones listed, 88% are singletons. Sequencing was carried out using blood. The source of these receptors is a person between 18 and 70 years old in good health.

The chain joins TRBV9 to TRBJ2-5, with D hard to call. CDR3 length: 15 amino acids. V dropped 0 bases and J dropped 2 bases, with 11 bases sitting between them. Germline values: CDR1 SGDLS, CDR2 YYNGEE. In nucleotides, the CDR3 is TGTGCCAGCAGCGTAGGGGGAACTGGGCAAGAGACCCAGTACTTC. Its protein is CASSVGGTGQETQYF.

The CDR3 is CASSWSSGGTQYF. Written as DNA, the CDR3 is TGTGCCAGCAGCTGGAGCTCCGGGGGTACGCAGTATTTT. The chain uses TRBV5-6 and TRBJ2-3; D possibly corresponds to TRBD2 (6 bases). The CDR3 is 13 amino acids. The V end was cut by 3 bases, the J end by 8 bases, with 13 bases between. Germline CDR1 is SGHDT and CDR2 is YYEEEE.

The rearrangement joins TRBV25-1 to TRBJ1-4; D may be TRBD1 (6 bases). Germline CDR1 and CDR2: MGHDK and SYGVNS. Trimming took off 2 bases at V and 5 bases at J, with 15 bases between the two ends. The CDR3 covers 16 residues. The CDR3 nucleotides read TGTGCCAGCAGTGAACCCCAGACAGGTTTCAATGAAAAACTGTTTTTT. Translation gives CASSEPQTGFNEKLFF.

The genes are TRBV6-5 and TRBJ1-1; 8 bases map to TRBD1. This CDR3 region has 14 residues. The V gene's germline CDR1 is MNHEY and CDR2 SVGAGI. V shed 2 bases and J 3 bases; nucleotides not matched to a gene: 2. The chain's CDR3 is CASSYVTGDTEAFF. CDR3 bases: TGTGCCAGCAGTTACGTGACAGGGGACACTGAAGCTTTCTTT.

The rearrangement joins TRBV19 to TRBJ2-1; D uncertain. The length of the CDR3 is 13 residues. Trimming removed 1 base at V and 2 bases at J, with 3 bases between. In germline, CDR1 is LNHDA, CDR2 SQIVND (reference sequence). The DNA of the CDR3 is TGTGCCAGTAGTATAGGCGCCTACAATGAGCAGTTCTTC. Translated, it gives CASSIGAYNEQFF.